This T cell receptor (beta chain) was sequenced during a study of OX40 agonist ivuxolimab in advanced cancers. In the study overall: Prior anti-PD-1, anti-PD-L1 or anti-CTLA-4 therapy was allowed; around 40% had some. Study results and limitations: Normalized T-cell clonal expansion was also low in some nonresponders.

CDR3 length: 15 amino acids. Per germline, CDR1 MNHEY and CDR2 SVGAGI. Trimming shortened V by 0 bases and J by 8 bases, and 13 bases separated the two germline ends. Sequenced by immunoSEQ multiplex PCR; TCRdb stores in-frame clones only, minus some. The profile shows about 81,000 clones, 84% of them singletons. Baseline, cycle 4 day 1, and cycle 7 day 1 were the blood sampling points. This clone was counted only a few times. Its antigen remains unknown. Other DNA sequences within the sample encode an identical CDR3. Sample: CD4+ or CD8+ T cells sorted from blood, taken in a trial of the OX40 agonist ivuxolimab. The rearrangement uses TRBV6-5 and TRBJ1-4; D may be TRBD1 (6 bases). This clonotype was obtained from an adult with an advanced solid tumor such as melanoma, head and neck, liver or kidney cancer. The CDR3: CASSYSPGAGEKLFF. The CDR3 bases are TGTGCCAGCAGTTACTCGCCGGGGGCGGGAGAAAAACTGTTTTTT.